Described below is a single T cell receptor (beta chain) sequence and its context. This sample was taken from a study of blood T cell repertoires in COVID-19. Original handling: Counts of nucleated cells, estimated from reference gene primer amplification, were obtained. Sequencing was performed with immunoSEQ multiplex PCR; in TCRdb, only in-frame clones are kept and a portion is missing. V, J and clone size are those of that table, while D and trimming were read from the DNA. The sample consists of about 300,000 clones, about 86% of them appearing once. The CDR3 covers 13 residues. The trim removed 6 bases at V and 8 bases at J, leaving 9 bases unmatched. Germline V lookup: CDR1 MGHRA, CDR2 YSYEKL.

This clonotype was obtained from a woman aged 50 to 60 with acute or convalescent COVID-19. The V gene is TRBV4-1, the J gene TRBJ1-1, with 7 bases aligning to TRBD1. The material sequenced was peripheral blood. CDR3 protein: CASRFTGELEAFF. The CDR3 coding sequence is TGCGCCAGCAGATTCACAGGGGAATTAGAAGCTTTCTTT.